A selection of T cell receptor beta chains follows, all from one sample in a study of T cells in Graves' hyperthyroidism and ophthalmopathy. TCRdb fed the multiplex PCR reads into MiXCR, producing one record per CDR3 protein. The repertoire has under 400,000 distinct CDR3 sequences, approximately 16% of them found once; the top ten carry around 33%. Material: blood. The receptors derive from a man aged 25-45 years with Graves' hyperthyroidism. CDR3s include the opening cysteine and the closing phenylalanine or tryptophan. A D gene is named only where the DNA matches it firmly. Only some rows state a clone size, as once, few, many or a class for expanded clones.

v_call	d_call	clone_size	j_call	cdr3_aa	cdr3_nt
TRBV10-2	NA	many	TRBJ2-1	CASKEAGYNEQFF	TGCGCCAGCAAGGAGGCAGGGTACAATGAGCAGTTCTTC
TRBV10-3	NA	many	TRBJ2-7	CAIRSNGDLYEQYF	TGTGCCATCAGGAGCAACGGGGATCTATACGAGCAGTACTTC
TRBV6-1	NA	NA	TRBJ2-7	CASSSTLTVTEQYF	TGTGCCAGCAGTTCCACCCTGACAGTCACCGAGCAGTACTTC
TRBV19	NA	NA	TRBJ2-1	CASSPRTRGNEQFF	TGTGCCAGTAGTCCACGGACTAGGGGGAATGAGCAGTTCTTC
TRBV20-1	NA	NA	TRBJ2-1	CSALSRLSGANSGSYNEQFF	TGCAGTGCTCTCTCCCGACTTAGCGGAGCCAATTCCGGCTCCTACAATGAGCAGTTCTTC
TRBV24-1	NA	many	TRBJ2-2	CATTSAQGVTGELFF	TGTGCCACCACCTCAGCTCAGGGCGTCACCGGGGAGCTGTTTTTT
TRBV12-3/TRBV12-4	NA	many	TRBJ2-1	CASSWGGRHNEQFF	TGTGCCAGCAGTTGGGGTGGGAGGCACAATGAGCAGTTCTTC
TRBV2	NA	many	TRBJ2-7	CASQPGGPYEQYF	TGTGCCAGCCAGCCTGGAGGGCCCTACGAGCAGTACTTC
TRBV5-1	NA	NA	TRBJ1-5	CASSLGPSGSDQPQHF	TGCGCCAGCAGCTTGGGACCCTCTGGGTCGGATCAGCCCCAGCATTTT
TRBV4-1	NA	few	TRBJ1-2	CASSQEPFSYGYTF	TGCGCCAGCAGCCAAGAGCCGTTTTCTTATGGCTACACCTTC
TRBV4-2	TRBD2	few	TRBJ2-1	CASSRELAEGYNEQFF	TGTGCCAGCAGCCGGGAACTAGCGGAGGGCTACAATGAGCAGTTCTTC
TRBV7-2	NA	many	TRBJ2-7	CASRLDSLGEQYF	TGTGCCAGCAGACTGGACAGTTTGGGCGAGCAGTACTTC
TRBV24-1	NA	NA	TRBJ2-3	CATSDPERTDTQYF	TGTGCCACCAGTGATCCCGAACGTACAGATACGCAGTATTTT